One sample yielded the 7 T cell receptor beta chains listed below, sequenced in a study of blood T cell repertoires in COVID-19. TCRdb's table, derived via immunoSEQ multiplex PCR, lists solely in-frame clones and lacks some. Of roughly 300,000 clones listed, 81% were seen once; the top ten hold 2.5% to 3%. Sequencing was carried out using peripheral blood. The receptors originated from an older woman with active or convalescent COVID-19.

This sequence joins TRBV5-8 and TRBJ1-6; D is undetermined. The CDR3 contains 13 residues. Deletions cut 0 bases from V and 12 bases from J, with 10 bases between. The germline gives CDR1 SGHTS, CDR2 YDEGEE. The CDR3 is CASSLGQDLPLHF. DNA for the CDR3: TGTGCCAGCAGCTTGGGGCAGGATCTACCCCTCCACTTT. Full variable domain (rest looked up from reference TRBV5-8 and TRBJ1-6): EAGVTQSPTHLIKTRGQQATLRCSPISGHTSVYWYQQALGLGLQFLLWYDEGEERNRGNFPPRFSGRQFPNYSSELNVNALELEDSALYLCASSLGQDLPLHFGNGTRLTVT.

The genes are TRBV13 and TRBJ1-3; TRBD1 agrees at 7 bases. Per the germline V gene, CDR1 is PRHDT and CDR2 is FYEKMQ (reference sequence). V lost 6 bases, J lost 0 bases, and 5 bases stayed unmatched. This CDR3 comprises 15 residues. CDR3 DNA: TGTGCCAGCAGTAAGGGGGCCACCTCTGGAAACACCATATATTTT. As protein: CASSKGATSGNTIYF.

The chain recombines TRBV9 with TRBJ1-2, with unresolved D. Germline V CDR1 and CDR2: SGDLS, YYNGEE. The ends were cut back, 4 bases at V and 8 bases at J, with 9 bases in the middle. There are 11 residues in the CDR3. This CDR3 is CASSNFRGYTF. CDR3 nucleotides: TGTGCCAGCAGCAACTTCAGGGGCTACACCTTC.

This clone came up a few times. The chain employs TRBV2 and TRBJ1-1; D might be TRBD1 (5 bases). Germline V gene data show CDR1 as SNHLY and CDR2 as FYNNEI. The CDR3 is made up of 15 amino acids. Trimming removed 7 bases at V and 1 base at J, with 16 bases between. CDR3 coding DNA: TGTGCCAGCACCCGGACGGGGGGTTGGAACACTGAAGCTTTCTTT. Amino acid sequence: CASTRTGGWNTEAFF.

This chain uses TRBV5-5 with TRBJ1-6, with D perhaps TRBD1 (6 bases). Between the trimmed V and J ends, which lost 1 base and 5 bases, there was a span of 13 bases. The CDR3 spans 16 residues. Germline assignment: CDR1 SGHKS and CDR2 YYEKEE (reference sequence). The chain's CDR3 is CASSLTPDRDNSPLHF. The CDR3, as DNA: TGTGCCAGCAGCTTGACGCCGGACAGAGATAATTCACCCCTCCACTTT.

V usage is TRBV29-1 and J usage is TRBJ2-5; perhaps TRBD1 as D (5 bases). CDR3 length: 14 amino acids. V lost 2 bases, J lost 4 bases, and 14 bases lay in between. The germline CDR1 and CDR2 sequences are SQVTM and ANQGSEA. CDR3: CSVEWSGMLETQYF. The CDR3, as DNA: TGCAGCGTTGAATGGTCAGGGATGCTAGAGACCCAGTACTTC.

The CDR3 DNA reads as TGTGCCAGCAGTTTAGGGACAGCTAACTATGGCTACACCTTC. Amino acid sequence: CASSLGTANYGYTF. The chain carries TRBV27 and TRBJ1-2; 7 bases align to TRBD1. V shed 2 bases and J 0 bases; nucleotides not matched to a gene: 0. Germline loops: CDR1 MNHEY, CDR2 SMNVEV (reference sequence). The CDR3 spans 14 residues.